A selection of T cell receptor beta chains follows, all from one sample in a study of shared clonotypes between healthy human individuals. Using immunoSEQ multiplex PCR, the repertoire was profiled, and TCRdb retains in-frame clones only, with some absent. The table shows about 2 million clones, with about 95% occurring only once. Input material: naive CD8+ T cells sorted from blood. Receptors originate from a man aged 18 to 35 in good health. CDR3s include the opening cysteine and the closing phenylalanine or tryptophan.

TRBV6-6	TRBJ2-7	CASSDSYEQYF
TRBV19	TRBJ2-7	CASSIEGTRVSEQYF
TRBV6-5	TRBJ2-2	CASSYGTLTGELFF
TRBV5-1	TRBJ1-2	CASSLAQDRGSIYGYTF
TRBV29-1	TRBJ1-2	CSVEGGGSYGYTF
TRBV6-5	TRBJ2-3	CASSGYRLTDTQYF
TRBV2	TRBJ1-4	CASRVTPGEKLFF
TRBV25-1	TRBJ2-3	CASSELPSTDTQYF
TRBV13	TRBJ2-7	CASSWLAAPRYEQYF
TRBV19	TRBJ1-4	CASQTENEKLFF